Reported below is one T cell receptor (beta chain). These data come from a study of blood T cell repertoires in COVID-19. In the study overall: Spain, Italy and the United States supplied samples that represented acute and convalescent COVID-19.

The CDR3 totals 16 residues. V was pared by 4 bases and J by 1 base, with 15 bases between. Germline CDR1 MNHEY, CDR2 SVGAGI. The repertoire was sequenced with immunoSEQ multiplex PCR; TCRdb's copy has only in-frame clones and lacks some. In the table there are about 100,000 clones, approximately 86% of which are singletons. The TCR was taken from an elderly man with active or convalescent COVID-19. Input material: peripheral blood. This chain joins TRBV6-5 and TRBJ2-3; maybe TRBD1 (6 bases). The CDR3 sequence is CASSSTGGLGTDTQYF. CDR3 nucleotide sequence: TGTGCCAGCAGTTCGACAGGAGGACTCGGCACAGATACGCAGTATTTT.